The clone carrying this T cell receptor beta chain has only a few counts. The target antigen is unknown. The read finishes 3 residues shy of the CDR3 end, and the germline J gene is used to complete it. CDR1 is MNHEY and CDR2 is SVGEGT in the germline V gene. The V and J ends lost 8 bases and 3 bases respectively, with 20 bases between them. The CDR3 loop spans 15 amino acids. The data derive from a study of T cell clonality in common variable immunodeficiency. Caucasian heritage predominated among both patients and controls. Study outcomes and limitations: Authors noted CVID clonality's cause needs subpopulation repertoire sequencing. Compared with healthy controls, CVID subjects showed increased TCRbeta clonality, mostly in about a third. CVID subjects shared fewer TCRbeta clones than healthy controls did. Reportedly, TCR beta sequences from common variable immunodeficiency showed fewer deletions and N-nucleotide insertions.

Sequencing used immunoSEQ multiplex PCR; TCRdb keeps in-frame clones, though not all of them. The sample was found to contain fewer than 35,000 clones, and every one recurs. The chain recombines TRBV6-2 or TRBV6-3 with TRBJ2-7; D might be TRBD1 (6 bases). The clonotype was recovered from a human donor with common variable immunodeficiency. Sequences were obtained from peripheral blood mononuclear cells. The CDR3 loop reads CASHRGGSGDYEQYF. The CDR3 bases that were read are TGTGCCAGCCACAGAGGGGGATCAGGGGACTACGAG.